This T cell receptor beta chain comes out of a study of cytomegalovirus exposure and HLA in healthy donors. Across the whole study: There were tens of millions of unique TCRs (from HLA-typed donors) in an early data release.

To note about this clone: The antigen is not known.

Study outcomes and limitations: In a later analysis, TCR beta V- and J-gene trimming showed a link to a missense DCLRE1C variant. In an earlier analysis, most TCR beta V segments were productive about 90% or about 30% of the time.

In the PCR, 60 Vbeta and 13 Jbeta primers were used. Method: immunoSEQ multiplex PCR; TCRdb's copy keeps in-frame clones and lacks some. The table records some 110,000 clones, about 83% of them present only once. CDR1 MNHEY and CDR2 SVGAGI come from the germline V gene. Germline trimming cut 6 bases from V and 7 bases from J; bases unmatched to any gene: 3. The length of the CDR3 is 13 residues. The clonotype comes from a man aged 18-30 years in good health and CMV-seronegative. The specimen sequenced was PBMCs. The V call is TRBV6-5, the J call TRBJ1-2, with 12 bases matching TRBD1. CDR3 nucleotide sequence: TGTGCCAGCAGGGGACAGGGGGCGCGTGGCTACACCTTC. This translates into CASRGQGARGYTF.